This TCR beta chain emerged from a study of T cells in Graves' hyperthyroidism and ophthalmopathy. The CDR3 sequence is 15 residues long. Per the germline V gene, CDR1 is SNHLY and CDR2 is FYNNEI. V lost 8 bases to trimming and J lost 0 bases, with 11 bases between them. In this sample, this clonotype turned up many times. It was uncontrolled infection, other autoimmune disease, pregnancy or lactation that excluded patients. Researchers took RNA transcripts and amplified the TCR beta CDR3 regions from them. HTBI primers drove first-round RT-PCR of the TCR CDR3. One entry per CDR3 protein results from TCRdb running MiXCR on the multiplex PCR reads. The sample carries about 380,000 distinct CDR3 sequences, about 18% recorded once.

The TCR originated in a man in his late teens or twenties with Graves' ophthalmopathy. Sequenced input: blood. V usage is TRBV2 and J usage is TRBJ1-6, with D tentatively TRBD1 (6 bases). The CDR3 DNA sequence: TGTGCCAGCCAGGACAGAAGCTCCTATAATTCACCCCTCCACTTT. The encoded protein is CASQDRSSYNSPLHF.